This T cell receptor (beta chain) is from a study of Ad26.COV2.S vaccination and SARS-CoV-2 variants. TCRdb's table, derived via immunoSEQ multiplex PCR, lists solely in-frame clones and lacks some. This sample has approximately 150,000 clones; roughly 85% occur once, and the top ten carry 5%. Trimming took 4 bases from V and 7 from J, leaving 10 bases between them. CDR1 SQVTM and CDR2 ANQGSEA come from the germline V gene. The CDR3 runs 11 residues. The sequence came from a human donor who had recovered from COVID-19. The sequencing used peripheral blood, collected after recovery from COVID-19. The chain recombines TRBV29-1 with TRBJ1-1, with unresolved D. CDR3 nucleotides: TGCAGCGTTGTAATTGGAGGTGAAGCTTTCTTT. Amino acids: CSVVIGGEAFF. Full variable domain (outside the CDR3, taken from reference TRBV29-1 and TRBJ1-1): SAVISQKPSRDICQRGTSLTIQCQVDSQVTMMFWYRQQPGQSLTLIATANQGSEATYESGFVIDKFPISRPNLTFSTLTVSNMSPEDSSIYLCSVVIGGEAFFGQGTRLTVV.